The 22 T cell receptor beta chains reported below all come from one sample, sequenced in a study of human T cells and chemical hapten exposure. TCRdb re-called the RACE reads with MiXCR, one entry per CDR3 protein. This table holds around 300,000 distinct CDR3 sequences, around 5.5% found once. Time point indicated: pre-sensitization, week 0. The treatment was: therapeutic diphenylcyclopropenone sensitization with weekly scalp DPC. Sequencing used whole blood, obtained in connection with sensitization to the hapten diphenylcyclopropenone (DPC). The receptors shown here come from a woman between 18 and 29 years old with alopecia areata. Some clones in this sample may be carry-over from other donors' samples.

The sample holds a few counts of this clonotype. The chain recombines TRBV7-9 with TRBJ1-3; no definite D call. CDR1 is SEHNR and CDR2 is FQNEAQ in the germline V gene (reference sequence). The CDR3 covers 16 residues. Trimming pared 3 bases from V and 1 base from J, leaving 13 bases between. The CDR3 loop is CASSFLETDSGNTIYF. The CDR3 region has the DNA TGTGCCAGCAGCTTTCTCGAGACGGATTCTGGAAACACCATATATTTT.

This clonotype was observed many times. The CDR3 reads CSAPRPGQGASNTQYF. DNA for the CDR3: TGCAGTGCACCTAGGCCCGGGCAGGGGGCTTCAAATACGCAGTATTTT. The chain couples TRBV20-1 to TRBJ2-3; the match to TRBD1 covers 8 bases. The CDR3 consists of 16 residues. CDR1 is DFQATT, CDR2 SNEGSKA, per germline (reference sequence). Trimming took 6 bases from V and 7 from J; bases not matched to a gene: 18.

This clonotype was counted between two and nine times. CDR3 region: CASSFIWTSGGNEQFF. The CDR3 DNA follows: TGTGCCAGCAGCTTTATTTGGACTAGCGGCGGGAATGAGCAGTTCTTC. V gene TRBV7-2 combines with J gene TRBJ2-1; TRBD2 matches 10 bases. J was trimmed by 7 bases and V by 3 bases; bases with no gene match: 9. This CDR3 is built from 16 residues. Germline values: CDR1 SGHTA, CDR2 FQGNSA.

This clonotype was detected many times. This chain joins TRBV28 and TRBJ1-2; 7 bases map to TRBD1. Germline-derived CDR1 and CDR2 are MDHEN and SYDVKM. The CDR3 has 15 residues. Trimming cost V 7 bases and J 4 bases; bases outside gene matches: 12. CDR3 DNA sequence: TGTGCCAGCATTCAACAGGGGAGGAGGGCCTATGGCTACACCTTC. It specifies CASIQQGRRAYGYTF.

This clonotype was seen repeatedly, ten times or more. J is TRBJ1-6 and V is TRBV27, with D perhaps matching TRBD1 (5 bases). This CDR3 region has 15 residues. CDR1 is MNHEY and CDR2 is SMNVEV in the germline V gene (reference sequence). The V end was cut by 3 bases, the J end by 5 bases, with 11 bases between. The CDR3 here is CASSFKGHHNSPLHF. Written as DNA, the CDR3 is TGTGCCAGCAGTTTCAAGGGGCATCATAATTCACCCCTCCACTTT.

The rearrangement uses TRBV7-2 and TRBJ2-1, with a tentative D call TRBD1 (6 bases). Germline V gives CDR1 SGHTA, CDR2 FQGNSA. The CDR3 sequence is 14 residues long. Trimming took off 5 bases at V and 10 bases at J, with 18 bases between the two ends. CDR3 protein: CASSENSIGTEQFF. The CDR3 DNA sequence: TGTGCCAGCAGCGAGAATTCAATCGGGACAGAGCAGTTCTTC.

This clonotype was seen many times. The rearrangement links TRBV9 to TRBJ1-2; 8 nucleotides line up with TRBD1. In germline, CDR1 is SGDLS, CDR2 YYNGEE. V trimming: 0 bases; J trimming: 2 bases; junction bases outside the gene matches: 0. This CDR3 contains 14 residues. This CDR3 reads CASSVDRGNYGYTF. Here the CDR3 DNA reads TGTGCCAGCAGCGTAGACAGGGGGAACTATGGCTACACCTTC.

This clonotype has only a few counts. The V and J genes are TRBV4-3 and TRBJ1-2; D call uncertain. The germline V and J ends were trimmed by 0 bases and 4 bases, with 12 bases remaining between them. Looked up from germline, CDR1 is LGHNA and CDR2 is YSLEER. The CDR3 runs 15 residues. The CDR3 spells CASSQDWADFYGYTF. The CDR3 nucleotides are TGCGCCAGCAGCCAAGATTGGGCAGACTTCTATGGCTACACCTTC.

This clonotype was counted at least ten times. The genes are TRBV2 and TRBJ2-6, with D perhaps TRBD2 (5 bases). CDR1 is SNHLY and CDR2 is FYNNEI in the germline V gene. The CDR3 covers 16 residues. The V end was cut by 6 bases, the J end by 1 base, with 13 bases between. The CDR3 DNA reads as TGTGCCAGCAGCCAAACCCGGACTTCTGGGGCCAACGTCCTGACTTTC. Encoded protein: CASSQTRTSGANVLTF.

This clonotype was recorded a few times. V is TRBV29-1 and J is TRBJ1-4, with 8 bases matching TRBD1. From germline, CDR1 is SQVTM and CDR2 ANQGSEA. The CDR3 contains 17 residues. The junction had 19 bases not matched to a gene; V was cut back by 6 bases and J by 7 bases. The CDR3 here is CSVLAVETGVAGEKLFF. CDR3 in DNA: TGCAGCGTATTGGCGGTCGAGACAGGGGTGGCGGGTGAAAAACTGTTTTTT.

In this sample, this clonotype turned up many times. The rearrangement links TRBV2 to TRBJ2-6; D unresolved. The CDR3 sequence is 18 residues long. Germline assignment: CDR1 SNHLY and CDR2 FYNNEI. V was trimmed by 1 base and J by 1 base, leaving 14 bases between them. The CDR3 spells CASSEDTSSNSGANVLTF. Written as DNA, the CDR3 is TGTGCCAGCAGTGAAGATACCTCCTCAAATTCTGGGGCCAACGTCCTGACTTTC.

This clonotype was recorded a few times. This chain connects TRBV27 to TRBJ2-7; D perhaps matches TRBD1 (6 bases). Looked up from germline, CDR1 is MNHEY and CDR2 is SMNVEV (reference sequence). V lost 1 base to trimming and J lost 9 bases, with 16 bases between them. The length of the CDR3 is 14 residues. CDR3 DNA sequence: TGTGCCAGCAGTTTATGGGGCAGGGGCCGGGGGCAGTACTTC. It encodes CASSLWGRGRGQYF.

Only a few counts were recorded for this clonotype. This rearrangement joins TRBV7-2 to TRBJ1-5, with TRBD1 as a possible D gene (5 bases). CDR1 and CDR2 (germline): SGHTA, FQGNSA. V gave up 2 bases and J gave up 5 bases, with 13 bases separating them. This CDR3 has 15 amino acids. DNA of the CDR3: TGTGCCAGCAGCTTAAGGACAATCGGGGATCAGCCCCAGCATTTT. Translated, it gives CASSLRTIGDQPQHF.

This clonotype was observed many times. The chain joins TRBV28 to TRBJ2-2, with 9 nucleotides matching TRBD1. Germline-derived CDR1 and CDR2 are MDHEN and SYDVKM. The junction had 7 bases not matched to a gene; V was cut back by 3 bases and J by 5 bases. CDR3 size: 16 residues. The CDR3 bases are TGTGCCAGCAGTTTGTACGGGACAGGGTCGACCGGGGAGCTGTTTTTT. Amino acid sequence: CASSLYGTGSTGELFF. Full variable domain (outside the CDR3, taken from reference TRBV28 and TRBJ2-2): DVKVTQSSRYLVKRTGEKVFLECVQDMDHENMFWYRQDPGLGLRLIYFSYDVKMKEKGDIPEGYSVSREKKERFSLILESASTNQTSMYLCASSLYGTGSTGELFFGEGSRLTVL.

Many counts were recorded for this clonotype. The V gene is TRBV6-5, the J gene TRBJ2-3; 9 nucleotides line up with TRBD1. This CDR3 is 13 amino acids long. Germline V CDR1 and CDR2: MNHEY, SVGAGI. J lost 4 bases, V lost 8 bases, and 4 bases had no gene match. CDR3 protein: CASGYRGPDTQYF. The CDR3 coding sequence is TGTGCCAGCGGCTACAGGGGGCCAGATACGCAGTATTTT.

The table lists this clonotype with a few counts. CDR3 sequence reads: CASSLVSRGNNYGYTF. Here the CDR3 DNA reads TGCGCCAGCAGCTTGGTTTCCAGGGGAAATAACTATGGCTACACCTTC. The chain uses TRBV5-1 and TRBJ1-2, with D perhaps matching TRBD1 (6 bases). V lost 0 bases and J 1 base, leaving 13 bases between the germline ends. Germline V CDR1 and CDR2: SGHRS, YFSETQ. The CDR3 is 16 amino acids.

This clonotype has just a few counts. The chain uses TRBV28 and TRBJ1-2; D perhaps matches TRBD1 (5 bases). Trimming removed 4 bases from V and 4 bases from J, with 16 bases in between. CDR1 and CDR2 (germline): MDHEN, SYDVKM. CDR3 size: 15 residues. The CDR3 loop reads CASSSSFLGAYGYTF. CDR3 nucleotides: TGTGCCAGCAGTTCATCTTTCCTAGGGGCCTATGGCTACACCTTC.

This clonotype was counted between two and nine times. The chain carries TRBV9 and TRBJ2-1, with D uncertain. The CDR3 spans 11 residues. Germline V CDR1 and CDR2: SGDLS, YYNGEE. Trimming removed 0 bases at V and 9 bases at J, with 4 bases between. CDR3 in amino acids: CASSVAGEQFF. The CDR3 DNA is TGTGCCAGCAGCGTAGCTGGTGAGCAGTTCTTC.

The V and J genes are TRBV10-3 and TRBJ1-3; D might be TRBD1 (5 bases). V lost 2 bases, J lost 4 bases, and 12 bases lay in between. CDR1 and CDR2 (germline): ENHRY, SYGVKD. The length of the CDR3 is 15 residues. For the CDR3, the DNA is TGTGCCATCAGTGAGCCACGGGACGGCGGAAACACCATATATTTT. Protein: CAISEPRDGGNTIYF.

This clonotype was seen repeatedly, ten times or more. The chain recombines TRBV28 with TRBJ2-5; D is possibly TRBD2 (6 bases). The CDR3 is 15 residues long. Germline CDR1 is MDHEN and CDR2 is SYDVKM. V lost 4 bases and J 2 bases, leaving 14 bases between the germline ends. This CDR3 reads CASSSPGTPQETQYF. CDR3 nucleotides: TGTGCCAGCAGTTCACCCGGGACTCCTCAAGAGACCCAGTACTTC. Full variable domain (rest looked up from reference TRBV28 and TRBJ2-5): DVKVTQSSRYLVKRTGEKVFLECVQDMDHENMFWYRQDPGLGLRLIYFSYDVKMKEKGDIPEGYSVSREKKERFSLILESASTNQTSMYLCASSSPGTPQETQYFGPGTRLLVL.

This clonotype was found a few times. The V and J genes are TRBV6-6 and TRBJ2-5; 7 positions match TRBD2. J gave up 1 base and V 0 bases, and 5 bases lay outside the gene matches. The CDR3 runs to 16 residues. Looked up from germline, CDR1 is MNHNY and CDR2 is SVGAGI (reference sequence). The DNA for the CDR3 is TGTGCCAGCAGTTACTCGTGGACTAGGGTCCAAGAGACCCAGTACTTC. It yields the protein CASSYSWTRVQETQYF.

This chain joins TRBV20-1 and TRBJ2-3; TRBD2 matches 12 bases. Germline CDR1 is DFQATT and CDR2 is SNEGSKA (reference sequence). V gave up 3 bases and J gave up 6 bases; unmatched junction bases: 10. The CDR3 is 16 amino acids. The CDR3 loop reads CSASYGLAGGKDTQYF. The CDR3 DNA reads TGCAGTGCTAGTTACGGTCTAGCGGGGGGGAAGGATACGCAGTATTTT.